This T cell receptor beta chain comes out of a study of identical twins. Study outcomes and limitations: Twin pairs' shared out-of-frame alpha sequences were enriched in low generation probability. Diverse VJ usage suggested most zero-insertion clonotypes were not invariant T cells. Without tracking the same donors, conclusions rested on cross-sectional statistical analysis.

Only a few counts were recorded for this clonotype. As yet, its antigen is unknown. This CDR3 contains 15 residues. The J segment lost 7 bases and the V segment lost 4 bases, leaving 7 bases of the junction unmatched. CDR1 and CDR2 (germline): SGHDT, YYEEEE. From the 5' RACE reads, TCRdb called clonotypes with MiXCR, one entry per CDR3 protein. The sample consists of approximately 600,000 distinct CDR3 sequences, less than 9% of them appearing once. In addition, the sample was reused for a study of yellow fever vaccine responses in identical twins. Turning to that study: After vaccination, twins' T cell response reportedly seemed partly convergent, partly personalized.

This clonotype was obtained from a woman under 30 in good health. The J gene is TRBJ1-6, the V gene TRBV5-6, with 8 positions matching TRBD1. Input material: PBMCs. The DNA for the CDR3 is TGTGCCAGCAGCATCCGACAGGGGTTGAATTCACCCCTCCACTTT. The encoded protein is CASSIRQGLNSPLHF. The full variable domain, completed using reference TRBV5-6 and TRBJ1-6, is DAGVTQSPTHLIKTRGQQVTLRCSPKSGHDTVSWYQQALGQGPQFIFQYYEEEERQRGNFPDRFSGHQFPNYSSELNVNALLLGDSALYLCASSIRQGLNSPLHFGNGTRLTVT.